The sequence of this T cell receptor beta chain was determined in a study of T cells expressing NK-cell markers. TCRdb processed the 5' RACE reads again and assigns one entry to each CDR3 protein, with no DNA. The data include about 550,000 distinct CDR3 sequences; the top ten clones carry roughly 3.6%. This CDR3 is 19 amino acids long. The germline CDR1 and CDR2 sequences are MDHEN and SYDVKM. The sample consisted of blood T cells: a sorted CD56 or NKG2C T cell subset, CD4+ or CD8+ T cells, or bulk PBMC T cells (not recorded which). The rearrangement links TRBV28 to TRBJ1-2; TCRdb's assignment of TRBD1 cannot be checked, as there is no DNA. This clonotype originated in a man in his late teens or twenties in good health. The CDR3 loop is CASIPLPGQGGYMDYGYTF.